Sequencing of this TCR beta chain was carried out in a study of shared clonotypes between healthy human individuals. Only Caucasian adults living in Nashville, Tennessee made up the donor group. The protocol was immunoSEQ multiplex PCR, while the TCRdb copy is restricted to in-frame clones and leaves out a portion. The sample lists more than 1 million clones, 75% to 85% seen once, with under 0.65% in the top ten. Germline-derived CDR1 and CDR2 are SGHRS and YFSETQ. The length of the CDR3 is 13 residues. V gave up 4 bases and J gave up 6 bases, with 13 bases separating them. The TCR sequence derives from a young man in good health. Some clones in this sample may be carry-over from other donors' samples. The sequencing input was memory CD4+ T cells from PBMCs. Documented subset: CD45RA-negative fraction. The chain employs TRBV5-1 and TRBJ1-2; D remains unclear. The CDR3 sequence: CASSPSRADGYTF. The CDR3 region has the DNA TGCGCCAGCAGCCCCAGCCGGGCAGATGGCTACACCTTC.